Listed below are T cell receptor beta chains from one sample, sequenced in a study of vaccination and CD4 T cells after COVID-19. No antigens are known for them. TCRdb recomputed calls from the PCR reads with MiXCR, one row per CDR3 protein. In the table there are some 11,000 distinct CDR3 sequences, around 73% of which are singletons. The material sequenced was CD4+ T cells from blood, cultured in vitro. The receptors were gathered from a human donor who had recovered from COVID-19. CDR3s include the opening cysteine and the closing phenylalanine or tryptophan. Fields, in order: J gene, clone size, D gene, V gene, CDR3 protein, CDR3 DNA. The D gene is left open where the match is weak. Expanded clones get a size class; other rows say once, few or many, or leave the size out.

TRBJ1-1	NA	NA	TRBV20-1	CGGSVYTEAFF	TGCGGCGGCAGCGTATACACCGAAGCTTTCTTT
TRBJ1-6	NA	NA	TRBV15	CATSSGRNWASPLHF	TGTGCCACCAGCTCCGGGCGTAATTGGGCTTCACCCCTCCACTTT
TRBJ1-6	NA	TRBD1	TRBV4-2	CASSQGPGTGHSPLHF	TGTGCCAGCAGCCAAGGGCCCGGGACAGGGCATTCACCCCTCCACTTT
TRBJ1-2	NA	NA	TRBV6-2/TRBV6-3	CASKTRGYGYTF	TGTGCCAGCAAGACGAGGGGCTATGGCTACACCTTC
TRBJ1-1	few	NA	TRBV6-1	CASKTGEMNTEAFF	TGTGCCAGCAAGACTGGGGAAATGAACACTGAAGCTTTCTTT
TRBJ2-7	NA	NA	TRBV20-1	CSASVYEQYF	TGCAGTGCTAGTGTCTACGAGCAGTACTTC
TRBJ1-2	few	NA	TRBV6-5	CASSYSTDGYTF	TGTGCCAGCAGTTACTCGACGGATGGCTACACCTTC
TRBJ2-7	NA	NA	TRBV19	CASSIGSLYEQYF	TGTGCCAGTAGTATAGGGAGCCTCTACGAGCAGTACTTC
TRBJ2-2	once	NA	TRBV27	CASSPYRQNTGELFF	TGTGCCAGCAGTCCCTACCGACAGAACACCGGGGAGCTGTTTTTT
TRBJ1-6	NA	NA	TRBV27	CASKEETGVGNSPLHF	TGTGCCAGCAAAGAGGAGACGGGCGTAGGCAATTCACCCCTCCACTTT
TRBJ1-6	NA	NA	TRBV20-1	CSARPSRQATNSPLHF	TGCAGTGCTAGACCCTCCAGGCAGGCGACTAATTCACCCCTCCACTTT
TRBJ1-5	NA	NA	TRBV20-1	CSALGLAQPQHF	TGCAGTGCCCTAGGACTTGCTCAGCCCCAGCATTTT
TRBJ1-1	NA	NA	TRBV19	CASSDRRGAKSNTEAFF	TGTGCCAGTAGTGACCGTAGAGGCGCTAAATCGAACACTGAAGCTTTCTTT
TRBJ2-7	NA	NA	TRBV21-1	CASSPGPGQGAYEQYF	TGTGCCAGCAGCCCTGGTCCCGGACAGGGGGCCTACGAGCAGTACTTC
TRBJ1-5	once	NA	TRBV20-1	CSARDWGSNQPQHF	TGCAGTGCTAGAGATTGGGGGTCCAATCAGCCCCAGCATTTT
TRBJ1-5	medium-sized	NA	TRBV28	CASSFVGRGNSNQPQHF	TGTGCCAGCAGTTTCGTGGGCAGGGGTAATAGCAATCAGCCCCAGCATTTT
TRBJ2-1	NA	TRBD1	TRBV14	CASRGAGTGHYNEQFF	TGTGCCAGCCGTGGTGCAGGGACAGGACACTACAATGAGCAGTTCTTC
TRBJ2-3	NA	NA	TRBV7-3	CAIPTLKASRLLITDTQYF	TGTGCCATCCCCACGCTTAAAGCCTCGCGGCTACTAATCACAGATACGCAGTATTTT
TRBJ1-2	once	NA	TRBV2	CASSLRAGRDGYTF	TGTGCCAGCAGCCTACGGGCAGGGAGGGATGGCTACACCTTC
TRBJ1-3	NA	NA	TRBV7-2	CASSAQQGLSGNTIYF	TGTGCCAGCAGCGCCCAACAGGGACTCTCTGGAAACACCATATATTTT
TRBJ1-2	NA	NA	TRBV20-1	CSSPEENYGYTF	TGCAGCTCCCCCGAGGAGAACTATGGCTACACCTTC
TRBJ2-3	NA	NA	TRBV20-1	CSASQLFTDTQYF	TGCAGTGCTAGTCAGCTGTTCACAGATACGCAGTATTTT
TRBJ1-5	NA	TRBD1	TRBV6-1	CASSDPMWGGGTSDYSNQPQHF	TGTGCCAGCAGTGACCCGATGTGGGGAGGGGGCACTTCCGATTATAGCAATCAGCCCCAGCATTTT
TRBJ2-7	NA	TRBD2	TRBV6-2/TRBV6-3	CASSFRLAANSYEQYF	TGTGCCAGCAGTTTTCGCCTAGCGGCCAACTCCTACGAGCAGTACTTC
TRBJ1-2	NA	NA	TRBV27	CASSSSGGPYGYTF	TGTGCCAGCAGTTCTTCTGGGGGACCCTATGGCTACACCTTC
TRBJ2-7	few	TRBD1	TRBV7-9	CASSLVVTGGTYEQYF	TGTGCCAGCAGCTTAGTAGTGACAGGGGGCACGTACGAGCAGTACTTC
TRBJ2-2	NA	NA	TRBV20-1	CSAREQLLTGELFF	TGCAGTGCTAGAGAACAACTCCTCACCGGGGAGCTGTTTTTT
TRBJ1-5	NA	TRBD1	TRBV19	CASNPQGGVGSQPQHF	TGTGCCAGTAACCCGCAGGGGGGGGTAGGCAGTCAGCCCCAGCATTTT